A selection of T cell receptor beta chains follows, all from one sample in a study of radiation and T cells in renal cell carcinoma. The repertoire was sequenced with immunoSEQ multiplex PCR; TCRdb's copy has only in-frame clones and lacks some. Of roughly 120,000 clones listed, around four fifths are singletons. Sequenced here: blood, sampled from a patient whose treatment included radiotherapy and nephrectomy. The source is a woman aged 60 to 75 with renal cell carcinoma. CDR3s include the opening cysteine and the closing phenylalanine or tryptophan. The order of the fields is clone size, D gene, J gene, V gene, CDR3 length, CDR3 DNA, CDR3 protein. D genes are given only for firm matches. Expanded clones get a size class; other rows say once, few or many, or leave the size out.

NA | TRBD1 | TRBJ2-7 | TRBV5-4 | 14 | TGTGCCAGCATGGGGACAGGAGCTAACTACGAGCAGTACTTC | CASMGTGANYEQYF
NA | NA | TRBJ1-2 | TRBV28 | 15 | TGTGCCAGCAGCCTTGGGGGGCAGGGGCCCTATGGCTACACCTTC | CASSLGGQGPYGYTF
few | NA | TRBJ1-2 | TRBV6-5 | 14 | TGTGCCAGCAGGAAATCCTGGGGAAGCTATGGCTACACCTTC | CASRKSWGSYGYTF
NA | NA | TRBJ2-7 | TRBV19 | 14 | TGTGCCAGTAGTATCAGACCGGAAACCTACGAGCAGTACTTC | CASSIRPETYEQYF
NA | TRBD1 | TRBJ2-1 | TRBV29-1 | 12 | TGCAGCGGGGACAGGGCCTACAATGAGCAGTTCTTC | CSGDRAYNEQFF
once | TRBD1 | TRBJ2-1 | TRBV7-7 | 14 | TGTGCTAGCAGTCGGGACAGGGCGAACAATGAGCAGTTCTTC | CASSRDRANNEQFF
NA | NA | TRBJ2-7 | TRBV15 | 17 | TGTGCCACCAGCAGAGATCCCAGCGGGCAGGGTCCCTACGAGCAGTACTTC | CATSRDPSGQGPYEQYF
NA | NA | TRBJ1-1 | TRBV7-6 | 13 | TGTGCCAGCAGCTTGGACACGGCCACTGAAGCTTTCTTT | CASSLDTATEAFF
few | TRBD1 | TRBJ1-1 | TRBV5-5 | 15 | TGTGCCAGCAGCACCCGGACAGGGGGGAACACTGAAGCTTTCTTT | CASSTRTGGNTEAFF
few | NA | TRBJ1-6 | TRBV1 | 19 | TGCACCAGCAGCCATGCCGGGACAGCGAGTGGGGAGTTAAATTCACCCCTCCACTTT | CTSSHAGTASGELNSPLHF
NA | NA | TRBJ2-7 | TRBV7-2 | 16 | TGTGCCAGCAGCTTAGCGGGTGTGGAGGGATGGTACGAGCAGTACTTC | CASSLAGVEGWYEQYF
NA | NA | TRBJ2-7 | TRBV29-1 | 14 | TGCAGCGTTGAATCTGGGGGGGCAAGCTACGAGCAGTACTTC | CSVESGGASYEQYF
NA | TRBD2 | TRBJ2-7 | TRBV11-3 | 15 | TGTGCCAGCAGCCCCTCTGGGACTAGTATTTCGGAGCAGTACTTC | CASSPSGTSISEQYF
once | TRBD1 | TRBJ2-7 | TRBV18 | 15 | TGTGCCAGCTCACGGCCCGGGACAGGGTATTTCGAGCAGTACTTC | CASSRPGTGYFEQYF
NA | NA | TRBJ2-3 | TRBV5-6 | 12 | TGTGCCAGCAGCTTTTTGAGGGATACGCAGTATTTT | CASSFLRDTQYF
NA | TRBD1 | TRBJ1-1 | TRBV5-4 | 15 | TGTGCCAGCAGCTTCCGGGACAGGGAGTATAGTGAAGCTTTCTTT | CASSFRDREYSEAFF
NA | TRBD1 | TRBJ2-7 | TRBV5-5 | 15 | TGTGCCAGCAGGCCGCCGGGACAGGGGTCGGTAGAGCAGTACTTC | CASRPPGQGSVEQYF
few | NA | TRBJ1-4 | TRBV9 | 15 | TGTGCCAGCAGCGTAGGTCGGACTTCAGGTGAAAAACTGTTTTTT | CASSVGRTSGEKLFF
NA | NA | TRBJ2-1 | TRBV30 | 14 | TGTGCCTGGACCGCGGGGCGGGACTACAATGAGCAGTTCTTC | CAWTAGRDYNEQFF
few | NA | TRBJ2-7 | TRBV2 | 14 | TGTGCCAGCAGTGAAGGCCACCTAAGGTACGAGCAGTACTTC | CASSEGHLRYEQYF
NA | TRBD2 | TRBJ2-3 | TRBV5-1 | 16 | TGCGCCAGCAGCTTAGAGGGGAGGGGTTACACAGATACGCAGTATTTT | CASSLEGRGYTDTQYF
NA | NA | TRBJ1-5 | TRBV28 | 16 | TGTGCCAGCAGTTTCTTGGGGGTGGGAGGCAATCAGCCCCAGCATTTT | CASSFLGVGGNQPQHF
many | NA | TRBJ1-1 | TRBV11-2 | 15 | TGTGCCAGCAGCTTAGATGGGTGGATGAACACTGAAGCTTTCTTT | CASSLDGWMNTEAFF
once | TRBD2 | TRBJ2-2 | TRBV19 | 14 | TGTGCCAGTAGTATGTCTAGCGGGACCGGGGAGCTGTTTTTT | CASSMSSGTGELFF
once | TRBD1 | TRBJ2-2 | TRBV2 | 16 | TGTGCCAGCAGGGGCACCGGGACAGCACTCACCGGGGAGCTGTTTTTT | CASRGTGTALTGELFF
NA | TRBD2 | TRBJ2-7 | TRBV5-4 | 15 | TGTGCCAGCAGCCTAGATAGCGGGATTCCTAACGAGCAGTACTTC | CASSLDSGIPNEQYF
NA | TRBD1 | TRBJ2-2 | TRBV28 | 16 | TGTGCCAGCAGTTTATGGGGGACAGGAAGCACCGGGGAGCTGTTTTTT | CASSLWGTGSTGELFF
NA | NA | TRBJ2-7 | TRBV4-1 | 14 | TGCGCCAGCAGCCAAGGCCAGGGTATCGACGAGCAGTACTTC | CASSQGQGIDEQYF
NA | TRBD1 | TRBJ1-1 | TRBV19 | 14 | TGTGCCAGTAGTGAAGACAGGGCGGGCACTGAAGCTTTCTTT | CASSEDRAGTEAFF
NA | NA | TRBJ2-3 | TRBV6-5 | 14 | TGTGCCAGCGGGAACCGAGGGGGGGCAGGTACGCAGTATTTT | CASGNRGGAGTQYF
NA | NA | TRBJ1-4 | TRBV12-1 | 18 | TGTGCCAGCAGCCCCGGGCATGGGGGCTCCCCGAGAGGTGAAAAACTGTTTTTT | CASSPGHGGSPRGEKLFF
NA | NA | TRBJ2-1 | TRBV30 | 15 | TGTGCCTGGAGCGGTCGGCGTACACGTAGGAATGAGCAGTTCTTC | CAWSGRRTRRNEQFF
NA | TRBD1 | TRBJ1-4 | TRBV19 | 14 | TGTGCCAGTACCTTGGACAGGGGGAGCGAAAAACTGTTTTTT | CASTLDRGSEKLFF
NA | TRBD1 | TRBJ2-1 | TRBV2 | 16 | TGTGCCAGCGGGTGGGGTAGGACAGGGGGCATAAATGAGCAGTTCTTC | CASGWGRTGGINEQFF
NA | NA | TRBJ1-6 | TRBV7-3 | 13 | TGTGCCAGCAGCTCCCTCATGTTATCACCCCTCCACTTT | CASSSLMLSPLHF
NA | NA | TRBJ2-3 | TRBV5-1 | 13 | TGCGCCAGCAGTGGCAGGGCTATAGATACGCAGTATTTT | CASSGRAIDTQYF
NA | NA | TRBJ2-3 | TRBV7-9 | 15 | TGTGCCAGCAGCACCCCGGACACAAGCACAGATACGCAGTATTTT | CASSTPDTSTDTQYF
NA | NA | TRBJ1-1 | TRBV5-6 | 13 | TGTGCCAGCAGCTTTACTCCGGGGTTCGCGGCTTTCTTT | CASSFTPGFAAFF
NA | TRBD1 | TRBJ2-7 | TRBV2 | 16 | TGTGCCAGCAGTGACCCCGGGAGTAGACAGGGGCACGAGCAGTACTTC | CASSDPGSRQGHEQYF
NA | TRBD1 | TRBJ1-2 | TRBV5-1 | 15 | TGCGCCAGCAGCTTGTTGGTGACAGGGGATCGTGGCTACACCTTC | CASSLLVTGDRGYTF
NA | NA | TRBJ1-2 | TRBV4-3 | 16 | TGCGCCAGCAGCCAAGGGGGGAGGGGCAGGATCTATGGCTACACCTTC | CASSQGGRGRIYGYTF